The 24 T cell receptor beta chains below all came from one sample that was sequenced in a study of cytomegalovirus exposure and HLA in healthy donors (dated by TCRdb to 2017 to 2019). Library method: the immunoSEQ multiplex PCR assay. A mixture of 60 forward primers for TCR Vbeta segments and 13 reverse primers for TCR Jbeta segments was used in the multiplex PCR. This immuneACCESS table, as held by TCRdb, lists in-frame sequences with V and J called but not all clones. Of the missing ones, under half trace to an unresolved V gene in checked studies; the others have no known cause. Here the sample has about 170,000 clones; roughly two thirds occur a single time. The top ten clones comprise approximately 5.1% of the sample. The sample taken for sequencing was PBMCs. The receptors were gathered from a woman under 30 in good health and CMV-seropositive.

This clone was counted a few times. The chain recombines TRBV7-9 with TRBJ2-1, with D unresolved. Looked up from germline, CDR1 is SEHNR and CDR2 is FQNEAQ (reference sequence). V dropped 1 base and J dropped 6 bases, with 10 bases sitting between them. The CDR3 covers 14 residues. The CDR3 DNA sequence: TGTGCCAGCAGCTTAGGTTCCGGTTTCAATGAGCAGTTCTTC. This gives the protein CASSLGSGFNEQFF.

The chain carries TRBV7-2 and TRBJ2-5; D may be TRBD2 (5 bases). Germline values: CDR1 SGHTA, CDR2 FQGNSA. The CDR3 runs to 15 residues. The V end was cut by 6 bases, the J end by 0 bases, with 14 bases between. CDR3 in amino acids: CASSPMGAYQETQYF. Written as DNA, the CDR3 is TGTGCCAGCAGTCCAATGGGAGCGTACCAAGAGACCCAGTACTTC.

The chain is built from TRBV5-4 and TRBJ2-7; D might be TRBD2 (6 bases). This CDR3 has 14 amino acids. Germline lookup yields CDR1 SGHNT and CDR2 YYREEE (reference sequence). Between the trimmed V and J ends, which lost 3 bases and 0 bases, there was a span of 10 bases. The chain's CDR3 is CASSSAGSSYEQYF. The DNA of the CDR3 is TGTGCCAGCAGCTCCGCGGGGAGCTCCTACGAGCAGTACTTC.

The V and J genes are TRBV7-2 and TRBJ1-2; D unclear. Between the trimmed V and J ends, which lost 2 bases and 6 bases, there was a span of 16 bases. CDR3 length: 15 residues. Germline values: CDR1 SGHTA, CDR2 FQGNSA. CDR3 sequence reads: CASSLRTLGTDGYTF. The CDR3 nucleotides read TGTGCCAGCAGCTTACGTACCCTAGGAACGGATGGCTACACCTTC.

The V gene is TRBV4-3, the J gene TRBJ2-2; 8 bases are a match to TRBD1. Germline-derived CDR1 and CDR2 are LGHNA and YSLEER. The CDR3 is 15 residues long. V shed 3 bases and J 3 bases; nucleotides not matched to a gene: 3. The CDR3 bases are TGCGCCAGCAGCCAGATGGACAGGGACACCGGGGAGCTGTTTTTT. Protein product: CASSQMDRDTGELFF.

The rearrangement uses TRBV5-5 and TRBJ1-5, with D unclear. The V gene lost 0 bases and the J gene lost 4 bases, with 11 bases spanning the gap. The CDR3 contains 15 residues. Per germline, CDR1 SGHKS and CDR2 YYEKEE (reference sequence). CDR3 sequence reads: CASSLAGSPNQPQHF. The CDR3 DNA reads TGTGCCAGCAGCTTGGCCGGGTCCCCGAATCAGCCCCAGCATTTT.

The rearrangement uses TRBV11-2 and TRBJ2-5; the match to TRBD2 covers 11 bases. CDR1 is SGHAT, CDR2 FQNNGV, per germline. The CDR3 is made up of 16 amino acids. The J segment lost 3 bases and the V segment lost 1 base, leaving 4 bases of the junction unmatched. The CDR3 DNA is TGTGCCAGCAGCTTAGTGGGGACTAGCGGAAAAGAGACCCAGTACTTC. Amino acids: CASSLVGTSGKETQYF.

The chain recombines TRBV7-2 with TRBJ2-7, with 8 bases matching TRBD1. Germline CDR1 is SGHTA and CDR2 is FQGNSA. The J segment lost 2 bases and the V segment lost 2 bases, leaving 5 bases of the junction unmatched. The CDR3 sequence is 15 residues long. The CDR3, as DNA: TGTGCCAGCAGCTTATCCCGGGACAGGACCTACGAGCAGTACTTC. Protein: CASSLSRDRTYEQYF. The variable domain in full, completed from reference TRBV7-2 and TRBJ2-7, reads GAGVSQSPSNKVTEKGKDVELRCDPISGHTALYWYRQSLGQGLEFLIYFQGNSAPDKSGLPSDRFSAERTGGSVSTLTIQRTQQEDSAVYLCASSLSRDRTYEQYFGPGTRLTVT.

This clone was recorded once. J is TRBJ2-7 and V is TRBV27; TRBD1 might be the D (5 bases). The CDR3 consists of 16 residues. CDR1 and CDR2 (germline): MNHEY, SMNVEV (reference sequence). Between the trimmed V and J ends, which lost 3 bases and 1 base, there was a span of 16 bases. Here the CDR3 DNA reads TGTGCCAGCAGTTTGTCAGGGTTCATGGAGTCCTACGAGCAGTACTTC. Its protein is CASSLSGFMESYEQYF.

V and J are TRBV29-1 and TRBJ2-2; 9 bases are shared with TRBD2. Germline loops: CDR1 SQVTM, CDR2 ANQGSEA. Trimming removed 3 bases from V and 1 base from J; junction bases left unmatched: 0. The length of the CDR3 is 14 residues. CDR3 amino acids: CSVDSGGNTGELFF. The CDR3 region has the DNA TGCAGCGTTGATAGCGGGGGGAACACCGGGGAGCTGTTTTTT.

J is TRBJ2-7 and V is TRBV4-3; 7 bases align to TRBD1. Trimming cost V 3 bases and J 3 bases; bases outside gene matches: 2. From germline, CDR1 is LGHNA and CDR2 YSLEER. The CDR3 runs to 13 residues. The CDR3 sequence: CASSQGDSYEQYF. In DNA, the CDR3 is TGCGCCAGCAGCCAGGGGGACAGCTACGAGCAGTACTTC.

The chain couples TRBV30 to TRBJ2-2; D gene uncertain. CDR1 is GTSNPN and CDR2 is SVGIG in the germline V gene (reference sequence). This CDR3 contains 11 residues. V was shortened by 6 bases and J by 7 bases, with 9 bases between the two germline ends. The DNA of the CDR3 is TGTGCCTGTATAATCAGCGGGGAGCTGTTTTTT. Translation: CACIISGELFF.

The CDR3 spells CASSDTTTDRPSYGYTF. CDR3 sequence (DNA): TGTGCCAGCAGCGATACGACGACTGACAGGCCCTCTTATGGCTACACCTTC. The chain has TRBV7-9 and TRBJ1-2; tentative D call: TRBD1 (6 bases). The CDR3 contains 17 residues. V was clipped by 5 bases and J by 5 bases, with 24 bases between them. The germline V gene has CDR1 SEHNR and CDR2 FQNEAQ (reference sequence).

CDR3 amino acids: CASSSRTSRGEQYF. The CDR3 nucleotides are TGTGCCAGCAGCTCTAGGACCTCAAGGGGCGAGCAGTACTTC. V is TRBV7-9 and J is TRBJ2-7; D perhaps matches TRBD1 (5 bases). The CDR3 consists of 14 residues. Germline V gives CDR1 SEHNR, CDR2 FQNEAQ (reference sequence). The germline V and J ends were trimmed by 4 bases and 6 bases, with 16 bases remaining between them.

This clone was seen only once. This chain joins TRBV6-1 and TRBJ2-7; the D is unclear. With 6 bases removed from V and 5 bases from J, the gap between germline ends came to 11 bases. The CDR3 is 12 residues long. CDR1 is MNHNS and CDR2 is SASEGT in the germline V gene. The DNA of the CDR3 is TGTGCCAGCAGGAAATATTTAGACGAGCAGTACTTC. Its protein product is CASRKYLDEQYF.

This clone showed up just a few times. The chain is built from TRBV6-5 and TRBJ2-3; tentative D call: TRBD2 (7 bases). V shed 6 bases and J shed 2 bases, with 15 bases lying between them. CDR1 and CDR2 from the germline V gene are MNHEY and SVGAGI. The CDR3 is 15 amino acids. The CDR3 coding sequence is TGTGCCAGCAGCTGGGGGGGCCAGGACACAGATACGCAGTATTTT. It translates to CASSWGGQDTDTQYF.

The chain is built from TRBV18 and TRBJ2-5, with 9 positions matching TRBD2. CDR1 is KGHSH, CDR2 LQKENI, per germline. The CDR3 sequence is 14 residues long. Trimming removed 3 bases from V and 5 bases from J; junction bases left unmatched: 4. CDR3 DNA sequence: TGTGCCAGCTCACCGACTAGCGGCTACGAGACCCAGTACTTC. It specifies CASSPTSGYETQYF.

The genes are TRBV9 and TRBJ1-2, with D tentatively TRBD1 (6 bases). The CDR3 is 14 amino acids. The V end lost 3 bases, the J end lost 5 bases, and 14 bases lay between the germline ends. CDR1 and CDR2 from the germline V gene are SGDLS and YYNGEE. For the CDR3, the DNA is TGTGCCAGCAGCGCGGACAGTGTCCCTTATGGCTACACCTTC. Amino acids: CASSADSVPYGYTF.

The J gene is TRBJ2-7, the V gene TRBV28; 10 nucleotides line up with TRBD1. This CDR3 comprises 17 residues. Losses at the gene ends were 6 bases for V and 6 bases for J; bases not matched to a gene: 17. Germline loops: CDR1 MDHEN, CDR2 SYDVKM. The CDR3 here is CASRSRIKADRGIEQYF. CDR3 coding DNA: TGTGCCAGCAGGTCGCGTATCAAAGCGGACAGGGGGATCGAGCAGTACTTC.

In nucleotides, the CDR3 is TGCGCCAGCAGCGCGGCGACAGGGGGCGACGGCTACACCTTC. Translating gives CASSAATGGDGYTF. V gene TRBV5-1 combines with J gene TRBJ1-2; 10 bases align to TRBD1. The CDR3 spans 14 residues. CDR1 and CDR2 (germline): SGHRS, YFSETQ. V gave up 4 bases and J gave up 8 bases; unmatched junction bases: 8.

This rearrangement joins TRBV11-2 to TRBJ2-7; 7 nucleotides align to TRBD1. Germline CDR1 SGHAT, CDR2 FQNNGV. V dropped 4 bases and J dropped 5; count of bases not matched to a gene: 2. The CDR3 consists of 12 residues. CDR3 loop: CASSSGGNEQYF. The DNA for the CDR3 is TGTGCCAGCAGCTCAGGGGGAAACGAGCAGTACTTC.

This CDR3 is CASSLVGTRGETQYF. CDR3 DNA: TGCGCCAGCAGCTTGGTTGGGACTAGAGGGGAGACCCAGTACTTC. The chain employs TRBV5-1 and TRBJ2-5; 8 bases line up with TRBD2. The V and J ends lost 0 bases and 5 bases, in that order; junction bases with no gene match: 6. The CDR3 has 15 residues. The germline V gene encodes CDR1 SGHRS and CDR2 YFSETQ.

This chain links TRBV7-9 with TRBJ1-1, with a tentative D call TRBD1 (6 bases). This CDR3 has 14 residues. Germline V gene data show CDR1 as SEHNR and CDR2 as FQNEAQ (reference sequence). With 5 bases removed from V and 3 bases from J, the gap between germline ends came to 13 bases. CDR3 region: CASSRPDRHTEAFF. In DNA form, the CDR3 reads TGTGCCAGCAGCCGTCCTGACAGGCACACTGAAGCTTTCTTT.

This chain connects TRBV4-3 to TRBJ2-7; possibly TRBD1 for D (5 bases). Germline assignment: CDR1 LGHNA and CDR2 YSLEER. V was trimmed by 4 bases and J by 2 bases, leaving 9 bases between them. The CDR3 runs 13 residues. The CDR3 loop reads CASSLDRAYEQYF. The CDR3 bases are TGCGCCAGCAGCCTTGACAGAGCCTACGAGCAGTACTTC.